This TCR beta chain originates from a study of T cells in tumors after PD-1 blockade. Across the study: Daily vismodegib 150 mg continued in a subset of anti-PD-1-treated patients. Study-level points and caveats: In squamous cell carcinoma, 45% to 60% of expanded exhausted clones were novel.

Profiled with immunoSEQ multiplex PCR; TCRdb holds only in-frame clones, not every one. The sample consists of 10,000 to 15,000 clones, around 68% of them appearing once. A note on this clone: Its antigen is undetermined.

Germline CDR1 SGHTA, CDR2 FQGTGA. The CDR3 length is 18 residues. The V segment lost 6 bases and the J segment 2 bases; nucleotides outside the gene matches: 10. The origin of this receptor is a human donor with cutaneous squamous cell carcinoma. The chain links TRBV7-3 to TRBJ2-6, with 10 nucleotides matching TRBD2. The sequencing used tumor tissue, collected before anti-PD-1 treatment. The CDR3 DNA is TGTGCCAGCAGTCCATCAGCTAGCGGGAGTGCTGGGGCCAACGTCCTGACTTTC. The encoded protein is CASSPSASGSAGANVLTF.